The source of this TCR beta chain is a study of OX40 agonist ivuxolimab in advanced cancers. In the study overall: Patients undergoing dose escalation presented with hepatocellular carcinoma, melanoma, renal cell or head and neck cancer. Partial responses occurred in Three dose-escalation patients, one with hepatocellular carcinoma and two with cutaneous melanoma. Study outcomes and limitations: Dose levels from 0.1 to 3.0 mg/kg saw CD4+ and CD8+ blood T cells expand clonally by week 6. Clonal expansion among partial responders at 0.1-3.0 mg/kg ranked near the lowest.

This CDR3 has 13 amino acids. Germline-derived CDR1 and CDR2 are SGHRS and YFSETQ. Trimming shortened V by 2 bases and J by 4 bases, and 8 bases separated the two germline ends. As to this clone: Its antigen is as yet unknown.

The data were produced by immunoSEQ multiplex PCR, yet TCRdb's version contains in-frame clones alone and is incomplete. The sample carries some 99,000 clones, 70% to 90% recorded once. The source was CD4+ or CD8+ T cells sorted from blood, collected in a trial of the OX40 agonist ivuxolimab. This clonotype was obtained from an adult with an advanced solid tumor such as melanoma, head and neck, liver or kidney cancer. V is TRBV5-1 and J is TRBJ2-3; D is possibly TRBD2 (5 bases). In DNA form, the CDR3 reads TGCGCCAGCAGCTTTTCGAGGGCAGATACGCAGTATTTT. Translated: CASSFSRADTQYF.